A selection of T cell receptor beta chains follows, all from one sample in a study of Ad26.COV2.S vaccination and SARS-CoV-2 variants. Repertoires were generated with immunoSEQ multiplex PCR, while TCRdb's copy carries only in-frame clones and drops some. In the table there are about 350,000 clones, more than 75% of which are singletons. The source material was peripheral blood, sampled in a trial of Ad26.COV2.S vaccine versus placebo. The receptors originated from a person between 18 and 60 years old who received the Ad26.COV2.S COVID-19 vaccine or a placebo. CDR3s include the opening cysteine and the closing phenylalanine or tryptophan. Fields, in order: clone size, J gene, V gene, D gene, CDR3 DNA, CDR3 protein. D genes are given only for firm matches. A clone size is listed for some rows: how often the clone was seen (once, few, many), or a class if it is expanded.

abundance: few
j_gene: TRBJ1-5
v_gene: TRBV4-3
d_gene: TRBD1
CDR3nt: TGCGCCAGCAGCCAAACAGGGGGCGAGGAGCCCCAGCATTTT
CDR3aa: CASSQTGGEEPQHF

abundance: -
j_gene: TRBJ2-4
v_gene: TRBV6-1
d_gene: -
CDR3nt: TGTGCCAGCAGTGACGCAGTGAGCGCCGGGAAAAACATTCAGTACTTC
CDR3aa: CASSDAVSAGKNIQYF

abundance: once
j_gene: TRBJ2-4
v_gene: TRBV6-2/TRBV6-3
d_gene: -
CDR3nt: TGTGCCAGCAGTTACTCGGTGGGGACCGGCGGTCAGTACTTC
CDR3aa: CASSYSVGTGGQYF

abundance: -
j_gene: TRBJ1-6
v_gene: TRBV6-5
d_gene: -
CDR3nt: TGTGCCAGCAGCCCCCGAGGTTCCTATAATTCACCCCTCCACTTT
CDR3aa: CASSPRGSYNSPLHF

abundance: -
j_gene: TRBJ2-7
v_gene: TRBV30
d_gene: TRBD1
CDR3nt: TGTGCCTGGAGCCTGGGACAGGGACTCTCCTACGAGCAGTACTTC
CDR3aa: CAWSLGQGLSYEQYF

abundance: -
j_gene: TRBJ2-6
v_gene: TRBV27
d_gene: -
CDR3nt: TGTGCCAGCGGGAGGCGGGACTTTGGCCTCTCTGGGGCCAACGTCCTGACTTTC
CDR3aa: CASGRRDFGLSGANVLTF

abundance: -
j_gene: TRBJ1-2
v_gene: TRBV10-3
d_gene: TRBD1
CDR3nt: TGTGCCATCAACACAGGGGAGAGCTATGGCTACACCTTC
CDR3aa: CAINTGESYGYTF

abundance: -
j_gene: TRBJ2-3
v_gene: TRBV9
d_gene: -
CDR3nt: TGTGCCAGCAGCGTAGTTGGGACCACCACAGATACGCAGTATTTT
CDR3aa: CASSVVGTTTDTQYF

abundance: -
j_gene: TRBJ1-1
v_gene: TRBV5-1
d_gene: -
CDR3nt: TGCGCCAGCAGCTTGGTAGGGGGGGTTTCTGAAGCTTTCTTT
CDR3aa: CASSLVGGVSEAFF

abundance: -
j_gene: TRBJ1-1
v_gene: TRBV5-6
d_gene: -
CDR3nt: TGTGCCAGCAGCCCCCGGACAGCGAACACTGAAGCTTTCTTT
CDR3aa: CASSPRTANTEAFF

abundance: -
j_gene: TRBJ1-1
v_gene: TRBV5-1
d_gene: -
CDR3nt: TGCGCCAGCAGCTGGCAGGGGAGCTTAATGAACACTGAAGCTTTCTTT
CDR3aa: CASSWQGSLMNTEAFF

abundance: -
j_gene: TRBJ2-7
v_gene: TRBV2
d_gene: -
CDR3nt: TGTGCCAGCAGCCGACAGATCTACGAGCAGTACTTC
CDR3aa: CASSRQIYEQYF

abundance: -
j_gene: TRBJ2-1
v_gene: TRBV24-1
d_gene: -
CDR3nt: TGTGCCACCAGTGATCGGGGAATAGGCAATGAGCAGTTCTTC
CDR3aa: CATSDRGIGNEQFF

abundance: -
j_gene: TRBJ2-3
v_gene: TRBV29-1
d_gene: TRBD2
CDR3nt: TGCAGCGTTGAACCACGGGAGGGCCCAGATACGCAGTATTTT
CDR3aa: CSVEPREGPDTQYF

abundance: -
j_gene: TRBJ2-7
v_gene: TRBV23-1
d_gene: -
CDR3nt: TGCGCCAGCAGTCACCCTACAGGGTCCTACGAGCAGTACTTC
CDR3aa: CASSHPTGSYEQYF

abundance: -
j_gene: TRBJ1-2
v_gene: TRBV18
d_gene: -
CDR3nt: TGTGCCAGCTCACCAGACAGGACCTACTATGGCTACACCTTC
CDR3aa: CASSPDRTYYGYTF

abundance: once
j_gene: TRBJ2-5
v_gene: TRBV6-2/TRBV6-3
d_gene: -
CDR3nt: TGTGCCAGCAGTTATAGGGAAGAGACCCAGTACTTC
CDR3aa: CASSYREETQYF

abundance: -
j_gene: TRBJ1-1
v_gene: TRBV28
d_gene: -
CDR3nt: TGTGCCAGCAGTTTGACAGCCCCGAACACTGAAGCTTTCTTT
CDR3aa: CASSLTAPNTEAFF

abundance: -
j_gene: TRBJ1-3
v_gene: TRBV21-1
d_gene: -
CDR3nt: TGTGCCAAGACCGACAGCGACTCTGGAAACACCATATATTTT
CDR3aa: CAKTDSDSGNTIYF

abundance: -
j_gene: TRBJ2-7
v_gene: TRBV6-2/TRBV6-3
d_gene: TRBD2
CDR3nt: TGTGCCAGCAGTTACATGGTTGCTAGCGGGAGCTACGAGCAGTACTTC
CDR3aa: CASSYMVASGSYEQYF

abundance: -
j_gene: TRBJ2-3
v_gene: TRBV6-1
d_gene: -
CDR3nt: TGTGCCAGCAGTGAATCTTATACGCAGTATTTT
CDR3aa: CASSESYTQYF

abundance: once
j_gene: TRBJ2-2
v_gene: TRBV7-2
d_gene: TRBD2
CDR3nt: TGTGCCAGCAGCCCCTCCCCAGCGGGAGTAACCGGGGAGCTGTTTTTT
CDR3aa: CASSPSPAGVTGELFF

abundance: -
j_gene: TRBJ1-6
v_gene: TRBV28
d_gene: -
CDR3nt: TGTGCCAGCAGTTTGGCCCCCCCCAGGGACAAGGATTCACCCCTCCACTTT
CDR3aa: CASSLAPPRDKDSPLHF

abundance: -
j_gene: TRBJ2-7
v_gene: TRBV6-5
d_gene: TRBD2
CDR3nt: TGTGCCAGCAGTACCGGGACTAGTATCTACGAGCAGTACTTC
CDR3aa: CASSTGTSIYEQYF

abundance: -
j_gene: TRBJ1-5
v_gene: TRBV28
d_gene: -
CDR3nt: TGTGCCAGCAGTCAGGGCGGGACATCGATGTATAGTCAGCCCCAGCATTTT
CDR3aa: CASSQGGTSMYSQPQHF

abundance: -
j_gene: TRBJ2-7
v_gene: TRBV19
d_gene: TRBD1
CDR3nt: TGTGCCAGTAGTATAGACTCGGGACAGTACTACGAGCAGTACTTC
CDR3aa: CASSIDSGQYYEQYF

abundance: once
j_gene: TRBJ2-5
v_gene: TRBV15
d_gene: -
CDR3nt: TGTGCCACCAGCAGAGAAGGAGGGCAGCGGACCCAGTACTTC
CDR3aa: CATSREGGQRTQYF

abundance: -
j_gene: TRBJ1-2
v_gene: TRBV30
d_gene: -
CDR3nt: TGTGCCTGGAGCTCCGGGACACACCACTATGGCTACACCTTC
CDR3aa: CAWSSGTHHYGYTF

abundance: -
j_gene: TRBJ2-6
v_gene: TRBV15
d_gene: -
CDR3nt: TGTGCCACCAGCAGAGCGGGACGCTCTGGGGCCAACGTCCTGACTTTC
CDR3aa: CATSRAGRSGANVLTF

abundance: -
j_gene: TRBJ2-7
v_gene: TRBV30
d_gene: TRBD1
CDR3nt: TGTGCCTGGGAACAGGGGGCCCCCTACGAGCAGTACTTC
CDR3aa: CAWEQGAPYEQYF

abundance: -
j_gene: TRBJ2-7
v_gene: TRBV14
d_gene: TRBD1
CDR3nt: TGTGCCAGCAGACGAGCAGGGGGCTTTCTCTACGAGCAGTACTTC
CDR3aa: CASRRAGGFLYEQYF

abundance: -
j_gene: TRBJ1-2
v_gene: TRBV23-1
d_gene: -
CDR3nt: TGCGCCAGCAGTCAATCAGGGTATGGCTACACCTTC
CDR3aa: CASSQSGYGYTF

abundance: -
j_gene: TRBJ2-7
v_gene: TRBV5-1
d_gene: -
CDR3nt: TGCGCCAGCAGCTTGGGAAGGTTAGGGTCCTACGAGCAGTACTTC
CDR3aa: CASSLGRLGSYEQYF

abundance: -
j_gene: TRBJ1-5
v_gene: TRBV15
d_gene: -
CDR3nt: TGTGCCACCAGCACGTGGGGTGAAAATCAGCCCCAGCATTTT
CDR3aa: CATSTWGENQPQHF

abundance: -
j_gene: TRBJ1-2
v_gene: TRBV2
d_gene: -
CDR3nt: TGTGCCAGCAGTGGAGGAGCAGGTCCAAACTATGGCTACACCTTC
CDR3aa: CASSGGAGPNYGYTF

abundance: -
j_gene: TRBJ2-3
v_gene: TRBV6-4
d_gene: TRBD2
CDR3nt: TGTGCCAGCAGTGCCGGGACTAGCCTCACAGATACGCAGTATTTT
CDR3aa: CASSAGTSLTDTQYF

abundance: -
j_gene: TRBJ1-5
v_gene: TRBV19
d_gene: TRBD1
CDR3nt: TGTGCCAGTAGTATGGCGGACAGGGGCTTTTCTTATGGCAATCAGCCCCAGCATTTT
CDR3aa: CASSMADRGFSYGNQPQHF

abundance: -
j_gene: TRBJ1-5
v_gene: TRBV18
d_gene: -
CDR3nt: TGTGCCAGCTCACCGGGAGCCCACAATAGCAATCAGCCCCAGCATTTT
CDR3aa: CASSPGAHNSNQPQHF

abundance: -
j_gene: TRBJ1-1
v_gene: TRBV2
d_gene: TRBD1
CDR3nt: TGTGCCAGCAGAGGACAGGGTTGGGACACTGAAGCTTTCTTT
CDR3aa: CASRGQGWDTEAFF

abundance: -
j_gene: TRBJ2-3
v_gene: TRBV10-1
d_gene: -
CDR3nt: TGCGCCAGCAGCGCCGCCGCTAGCACAGATACGCAGTATTTT
CDR3aa: CASSAAASTDTQYF

abundance: -
j_gene: TRBJ2-7
v_gene: TRBV3-1/TRBV3-2
d_gene: TRBD2
CDR3nt: TGTGCCAGCAGCCCTCAAGATGGGGGGGGTTTCAGCCACGAGCAGTACTTC
CDR3aa: CASSPQDGGGFSHEQYF

abundance: -
j_gene: TRBJ2-1
v_gene: TRBV19
d_gene: -
CDR3nt: TGTGCCAGTAGTCCTTTCGGGGTATCCTACAATGAGCAGTTCTTC
CDR3aa: CASSPFGVSYNEQFF